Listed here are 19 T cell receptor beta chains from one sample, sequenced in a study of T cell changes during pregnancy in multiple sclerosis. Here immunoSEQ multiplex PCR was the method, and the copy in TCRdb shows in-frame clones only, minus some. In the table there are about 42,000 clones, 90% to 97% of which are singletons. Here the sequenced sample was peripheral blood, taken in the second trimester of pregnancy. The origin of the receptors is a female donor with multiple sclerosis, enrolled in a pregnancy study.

DNA of the CDR3: TGTGCCAGCAGATTCTGGGGGGATGAGCAGTTCTTC. This encodes CASRFWGDEQFF. The chain has TRBV6-6 and TRBJ2-1; a possible D gene is TRBD2 (6 bases). The V and J ends lost 6 bases and 8 bases respectively, with 11 bases between them. The germline V gene encodes CDR1 MNHNY and CDR2 SVGAGI (reference sequence). CDR3 length: 12 amino acids.

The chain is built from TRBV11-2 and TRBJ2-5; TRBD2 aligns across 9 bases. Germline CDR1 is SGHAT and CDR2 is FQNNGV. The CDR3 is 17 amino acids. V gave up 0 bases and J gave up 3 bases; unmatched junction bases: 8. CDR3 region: CASSLDHSRGGEETQYF. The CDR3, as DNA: TGTGCCAGCAGCTTAGATCACTCGCGGGGGGGCGAAGAGACCCAGTACTTC. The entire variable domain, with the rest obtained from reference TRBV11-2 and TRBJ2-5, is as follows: EAGVAQSPRYKIIEKRQSVAFWCNPISGHATLYWYQQILGQGPKLLIQFQNNGVVDDSQLPKDRFSAERLKGVDSTLKIQPAKLEDSAVYLCASSLDHSRGGEETQYFGPGTRLLVL.

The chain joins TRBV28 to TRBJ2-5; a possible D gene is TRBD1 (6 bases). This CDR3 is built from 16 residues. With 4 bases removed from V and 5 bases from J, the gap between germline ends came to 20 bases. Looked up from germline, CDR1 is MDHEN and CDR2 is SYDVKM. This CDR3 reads CASSSGAGVPSETQYF. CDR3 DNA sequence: TGTGCCAGCAGTTCAGGGGCAGGGGTGCCGAGTGAGACCCAGTACTTC. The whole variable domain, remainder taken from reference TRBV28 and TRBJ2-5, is DVKVTQSSRYLVKRTGEKVFLECVQDMDHENMFWYRQDPGLGLRLIYFSYDVKMKEKGDIPEGYSVSREKKERFSLILESASTNQTSMYLCASSSGAGVPSETQYFGPGTRLLVL.

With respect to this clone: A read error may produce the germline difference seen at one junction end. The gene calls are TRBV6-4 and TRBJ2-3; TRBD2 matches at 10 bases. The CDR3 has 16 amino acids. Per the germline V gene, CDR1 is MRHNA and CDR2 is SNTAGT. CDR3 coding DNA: TGTGCCAGCAGCGACTTAGCGGGGGGCCCCGGAGATACGCAGTATTTT. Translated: CASSDLAGGPGDTQYF.

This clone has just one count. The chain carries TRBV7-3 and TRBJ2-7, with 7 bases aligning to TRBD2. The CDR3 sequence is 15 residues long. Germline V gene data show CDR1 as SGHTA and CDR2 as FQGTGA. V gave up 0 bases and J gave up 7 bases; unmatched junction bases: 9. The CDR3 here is CASSLTGSSGGEQYF. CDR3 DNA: TGTGCCAGCAGCTTAACAGGGAGTTCGGGAGGAGAGCAGTACTTC.

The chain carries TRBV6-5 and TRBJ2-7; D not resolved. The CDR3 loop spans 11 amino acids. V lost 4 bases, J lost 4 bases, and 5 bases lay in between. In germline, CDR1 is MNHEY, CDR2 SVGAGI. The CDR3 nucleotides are TGTGCCAGCAGTTCCCTGTACGAGCAGTACTTC. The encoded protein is CASSSLYEQYF.

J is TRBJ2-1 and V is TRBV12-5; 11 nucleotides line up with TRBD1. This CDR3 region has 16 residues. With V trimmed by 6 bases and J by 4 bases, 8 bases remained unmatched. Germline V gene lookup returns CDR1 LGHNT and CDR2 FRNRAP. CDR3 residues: CASGARGDRGYNEQFF. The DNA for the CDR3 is TGTGCTAGTGGCGCACGGGGGGACAGGGGGTACAATGAGCAGTTCTTC.

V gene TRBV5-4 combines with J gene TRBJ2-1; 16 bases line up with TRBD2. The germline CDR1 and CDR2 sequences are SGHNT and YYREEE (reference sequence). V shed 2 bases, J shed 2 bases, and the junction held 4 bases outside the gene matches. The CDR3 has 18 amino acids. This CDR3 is CASSLGTSGGAAYNEQFF. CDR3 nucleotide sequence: TGTGCCAGCAGCTTAGGGACTAGCGGGGGGGCAGCCTACAATGAGCAGTTCTTC. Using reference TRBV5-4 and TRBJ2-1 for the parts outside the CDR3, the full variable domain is ETGVTQSPTHLIKTRGQQVTLRCSSQSGHNTVSWYQQALGQGPQFIFQYYREEENGRGNFPPRFSGLQFPNYSSELNVNALELDDSALYLCASSLGTSGGAAYNEQFFGPGTRLTVL.

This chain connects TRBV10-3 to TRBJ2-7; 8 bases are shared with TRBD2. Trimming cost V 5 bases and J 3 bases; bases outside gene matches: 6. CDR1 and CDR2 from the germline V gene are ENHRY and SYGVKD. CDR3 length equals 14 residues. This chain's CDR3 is CAISLLAADYEQYF. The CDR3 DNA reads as TGTGCCATCAGTCTACTAGCGGCCGACTACGAGCAGTACTTC.

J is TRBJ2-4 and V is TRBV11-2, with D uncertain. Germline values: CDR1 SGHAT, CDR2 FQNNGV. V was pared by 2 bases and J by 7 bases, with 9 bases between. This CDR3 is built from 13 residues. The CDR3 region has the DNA TGTGCCAGCAGCTTATCCCTAAACAACATTCAGTACTTC. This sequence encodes CASSLSLNNIQYF.

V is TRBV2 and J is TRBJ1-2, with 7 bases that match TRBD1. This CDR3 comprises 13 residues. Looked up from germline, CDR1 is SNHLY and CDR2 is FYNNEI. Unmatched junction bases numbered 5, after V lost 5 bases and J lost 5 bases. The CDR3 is CASSPAGGYGYTF. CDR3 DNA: TGTGCCAGCAGTCCCGCAGGGGGTTATGGCTACACCTTC.

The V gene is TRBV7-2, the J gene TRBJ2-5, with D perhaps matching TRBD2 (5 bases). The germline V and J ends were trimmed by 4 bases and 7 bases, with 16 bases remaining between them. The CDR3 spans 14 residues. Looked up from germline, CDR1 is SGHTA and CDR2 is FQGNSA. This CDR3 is CASSSDRAAVTQYF. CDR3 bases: TGTGCCAGCAGCTCGGACCGGGCAGCGGTGACCCAGTACTTC.

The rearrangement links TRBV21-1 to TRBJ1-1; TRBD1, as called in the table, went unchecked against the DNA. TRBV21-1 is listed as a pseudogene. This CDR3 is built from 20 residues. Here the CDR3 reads CASSKLAEPGTGGSHAEAFF. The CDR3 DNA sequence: TGTGCCAGCAGCAAACTCGCCGAGCCCGGGACAGGGGGATCTCATGCTGAAGCTTTCTTT.

Here the CDR3 DNA reads TGTGCTAGTGGTTTCACAGGGGAAGACACCGGGGAGCTGTTTTTT. Protein: CASGFTGEDTGELFF. The V and J genes are TRBV12-5 and TRBJ2-2, with TRBD1 matching over 7 bases. Germline V gene data show CDR1 as LGHNT and CDR2 as FRNRAP. This CDR3 is built from 15 residues. Losses at the gene ends were 3 bases for V and 3 bases for J; bases not matched to a gene: 4.

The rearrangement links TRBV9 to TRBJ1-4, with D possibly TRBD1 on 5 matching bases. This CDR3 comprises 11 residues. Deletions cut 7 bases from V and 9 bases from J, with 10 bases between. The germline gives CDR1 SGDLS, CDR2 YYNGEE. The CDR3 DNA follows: TGTGCCAGCGAACAGGCCCAAAAACTGTTTTTT. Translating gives CASEQAQKLFF.

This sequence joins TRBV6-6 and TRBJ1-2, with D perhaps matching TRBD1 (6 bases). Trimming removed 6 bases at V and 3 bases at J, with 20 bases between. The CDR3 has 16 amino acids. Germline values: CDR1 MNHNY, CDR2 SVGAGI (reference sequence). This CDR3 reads CASSPSLGRGDYGYTF. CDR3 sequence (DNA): TGTGCCAGCAGCCCCTCATTGGGCAGGGGAGACTATGGCTACACCTTC.

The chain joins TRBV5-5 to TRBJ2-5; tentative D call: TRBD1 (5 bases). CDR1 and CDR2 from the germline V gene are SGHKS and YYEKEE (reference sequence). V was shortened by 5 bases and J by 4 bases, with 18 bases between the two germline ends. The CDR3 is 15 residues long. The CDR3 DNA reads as TGTGCCAGCAGTATAAGGGGCAATGTCGGAGAGACCCAGTACTTC. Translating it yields CASSIRGNVGETQYF.

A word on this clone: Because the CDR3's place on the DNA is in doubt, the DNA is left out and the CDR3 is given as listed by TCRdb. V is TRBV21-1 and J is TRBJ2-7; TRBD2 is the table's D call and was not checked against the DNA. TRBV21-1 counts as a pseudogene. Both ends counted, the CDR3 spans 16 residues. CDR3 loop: CASSKVVGGGSYEQYF.

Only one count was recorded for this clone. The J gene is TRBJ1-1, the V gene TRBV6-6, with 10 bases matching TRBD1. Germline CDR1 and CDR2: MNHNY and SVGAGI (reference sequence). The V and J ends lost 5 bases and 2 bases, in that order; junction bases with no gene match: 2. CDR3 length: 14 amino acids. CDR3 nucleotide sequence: TGTGCCAGCAGTCAGACAGGGGGCAACACTGAAGCTTTCTTT. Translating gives CASSQTGGNTEAFF.